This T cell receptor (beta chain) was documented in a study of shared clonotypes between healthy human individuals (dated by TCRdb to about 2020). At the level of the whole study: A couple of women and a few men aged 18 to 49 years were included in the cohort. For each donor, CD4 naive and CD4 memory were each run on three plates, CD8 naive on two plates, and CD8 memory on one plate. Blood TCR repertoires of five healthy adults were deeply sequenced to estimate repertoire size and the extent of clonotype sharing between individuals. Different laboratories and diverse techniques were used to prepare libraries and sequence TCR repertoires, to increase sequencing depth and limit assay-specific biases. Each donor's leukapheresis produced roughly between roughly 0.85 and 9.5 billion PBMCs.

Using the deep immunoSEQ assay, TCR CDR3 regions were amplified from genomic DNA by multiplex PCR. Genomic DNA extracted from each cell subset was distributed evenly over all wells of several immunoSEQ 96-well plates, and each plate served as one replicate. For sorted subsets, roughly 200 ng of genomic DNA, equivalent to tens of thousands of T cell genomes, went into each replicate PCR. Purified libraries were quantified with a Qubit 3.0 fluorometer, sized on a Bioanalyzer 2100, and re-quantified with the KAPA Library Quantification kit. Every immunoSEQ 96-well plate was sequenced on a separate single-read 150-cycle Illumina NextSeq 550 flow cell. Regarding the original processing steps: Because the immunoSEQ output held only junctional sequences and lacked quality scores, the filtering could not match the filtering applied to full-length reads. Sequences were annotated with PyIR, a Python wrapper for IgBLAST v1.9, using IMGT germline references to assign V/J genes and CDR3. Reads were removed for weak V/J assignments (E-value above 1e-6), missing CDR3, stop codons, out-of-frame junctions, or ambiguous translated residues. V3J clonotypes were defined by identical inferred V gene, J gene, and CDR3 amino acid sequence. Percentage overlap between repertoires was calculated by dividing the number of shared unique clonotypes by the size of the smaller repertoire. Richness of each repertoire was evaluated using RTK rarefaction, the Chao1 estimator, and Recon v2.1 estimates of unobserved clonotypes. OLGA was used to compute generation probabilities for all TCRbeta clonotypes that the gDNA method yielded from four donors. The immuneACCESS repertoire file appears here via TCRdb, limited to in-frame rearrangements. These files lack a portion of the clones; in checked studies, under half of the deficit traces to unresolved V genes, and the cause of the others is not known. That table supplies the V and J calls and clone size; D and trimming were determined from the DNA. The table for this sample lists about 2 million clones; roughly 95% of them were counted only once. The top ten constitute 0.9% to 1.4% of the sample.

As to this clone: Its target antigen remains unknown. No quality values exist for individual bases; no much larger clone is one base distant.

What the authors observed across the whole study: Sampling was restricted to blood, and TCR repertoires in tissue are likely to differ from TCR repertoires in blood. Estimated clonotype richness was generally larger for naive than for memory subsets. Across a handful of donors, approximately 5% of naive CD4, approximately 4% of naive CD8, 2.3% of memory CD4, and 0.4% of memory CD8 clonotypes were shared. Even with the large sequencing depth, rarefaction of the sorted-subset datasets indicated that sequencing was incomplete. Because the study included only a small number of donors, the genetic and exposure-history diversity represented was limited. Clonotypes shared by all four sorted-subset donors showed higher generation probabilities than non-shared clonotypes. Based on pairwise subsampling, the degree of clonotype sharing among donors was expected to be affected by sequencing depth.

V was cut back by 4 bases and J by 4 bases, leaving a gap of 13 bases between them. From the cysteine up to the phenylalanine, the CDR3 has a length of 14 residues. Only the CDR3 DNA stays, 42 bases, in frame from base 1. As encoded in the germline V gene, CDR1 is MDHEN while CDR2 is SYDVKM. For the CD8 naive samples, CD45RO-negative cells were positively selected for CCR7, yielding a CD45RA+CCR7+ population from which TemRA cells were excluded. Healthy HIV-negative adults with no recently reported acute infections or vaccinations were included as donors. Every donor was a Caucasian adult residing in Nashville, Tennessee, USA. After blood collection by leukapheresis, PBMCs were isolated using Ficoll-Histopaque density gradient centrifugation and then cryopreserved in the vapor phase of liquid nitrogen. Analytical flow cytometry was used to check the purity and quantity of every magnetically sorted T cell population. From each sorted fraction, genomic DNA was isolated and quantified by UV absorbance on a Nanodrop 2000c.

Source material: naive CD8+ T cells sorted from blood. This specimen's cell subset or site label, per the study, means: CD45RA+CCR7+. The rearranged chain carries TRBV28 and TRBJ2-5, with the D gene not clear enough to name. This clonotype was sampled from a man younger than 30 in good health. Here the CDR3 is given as CASSSPPRGETQYF. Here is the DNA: TGTGCCAGCAGTTCCCCCCCCCGAGGAGAGACCCAGTACTTC. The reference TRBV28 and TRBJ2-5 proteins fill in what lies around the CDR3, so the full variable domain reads DVKVTQSSRYLVKRTGEKVFLECVQDMDHENMFWYRQDPGLGLRLIYFSYDVKMKEKGDIPEGYSVSREKKERFSLILESASTNQTSMYLCASSSPPRGETQYFGPGTRLLVL.